Shown below are 20 T cell receptor beta chains from a single sample sequenced in a study of CXCR3-negative and CXCR3-positive naive CD8 T cells. With UMI labels, 5' RACE was used to prepare the TRB cDNA libraries. TCRdb reanalyzed the 5' RACE reads and collapses them to one entry per CDR3 protein, without DNA. The sample table includes about 5,500 distinct CDR3 sequences. The sample was naive CXCR3- CD8+ T cells from blood. Subset given: CD45RO-CCR7+CD27+CD95- naive CD8+ T cells lacking CXCR3 (TNR3-). All receptors come from a human donor in good health. Some clones in this sample may be carry-over from other donors' samples.

According to its frequency, this clonotype is medium-sized. V is TRBV29-1 and J is TRBJ1-1; TCRdb designates TRBD1, a call that cannot be tested without DNA. This CDR3 has 14 residues. CDR1 is SQVTM and CDR2 is ANQGSEA in the germline V gene. The CDR3 region is CSVHPTGVRTEAFF.

This chain links TRBV2 with TRBJ1-1. The CDR3 contains 12 residues. Germline V gene lookup returns CDR1 SNHLY and CDR2 FYNNEI. The CDR3 here is CASSAENTEAFF.

According to its frequency, this clonotype is medium-sized. The rearrangement uses TRBV29-1 and TRBJ2-2; checking the TCRdb D call of TRBD1 is not possible without DNA. CDR1 is SQVTM and CDR2 is ANQGSEA in the germline V gene. This CDR3 spans 16 amino acids. CDR3 sequence reads: CSVAQGTGENTGELFF.

The V call is TRBV10-3, the J call TRBJ2-3. The CDR3 is 14 amino acids. Germline lookup yields CDR1 ENHRY and CDR2 SYGVKD. CDR3 residues: CAISGTSGTDTQYF.

Measured by frequency, this clonotype is medium-sized (0.01 to 0.1%). The J gene is TRBJ2-7, the V gene TRBV29-1; TCRdb's D call of TRBD1 is untestable without DNA. CDR1 and CDR2 (germline): SQVTM, ANQGSEA. The CDR3 extends over 12 amino acids. The CDR3 sequence: CSVWTGSIEQYF.

J is TRBJ2-3 and V is TRBV5-1. This CDR3 is 14 amino acids long. Germline assignment: CDR1 SGHRS and CDR2 YFSETQ. The CDR3: CASSLGEGTDTQYF.

This clonotype is medium-sized by frequency. The rearrangement links TRBV21-1 to TRBJ1-5; the TCRdb call, TRBD1, lacks DNA for checking. TRBV21-1 is deemed a pseudogene. This CDR3 has 18 residues. The CDR3 protein is CASSKMRGRGNSNQPQHF.

V gene TRBV29-1 combines with J gene TRBJ2-7; TCRdb's D gene call, TRBD1, goes unchecked for lack of DNA. CDR3 size: 15 residues. CDR1 is SQVTM, CDR2 ANQGSEA, per germline. CDR3: CSVEDQDRANYEQYF.

By frequency, this clonotype is medium-sized. The genes are TRBV24-1 and TRBJ2-7; TCRdb calls TRBD1, which cannot be checked without DNA. There are 14 residues in the CDR3. Germline V gives CDR1 KGHDR, CDR2 SFDVKD. This chain's CDR3 is CATSDSWGRGEQYF.

The chain couples TRBV4-3 to TRBJ2-3. The CDR3 extends over 16 amino acids. From germline, CDR1 is LGHNA and CDR2 YSLEER. CDR3 in amino acids: CASSQDFGLSGDTQYF.

The V gene is TRBV20-1, the J gene TRBJ2-5; TCRdb's D call of TRBD1 is untestable without DNA. The CDR3 contains 11 residues. The germline V gene encodes CDR1 DFQATT and CDR2 SNEGSKA (reference sequence). CDR3 sequence: CSAPLGGTQYF.

By frequency, this clonotype registers medium-sized. The gene calls are TRBV29-1 and TRBJ2-1; the TCRdb call, TRBD2, lacks DNA for checking. CDR3 size: 12 residues. Germline CDR1 SQVTM, CDR2 ANQGSEA. CDR3 region: CSVEDVLAVQFF.

This clonotype is called medium-sized based on its frequency. The chain carries TRBV2 and TRBJ2-5; TCRdb indicates TRBD2, and absent DNA this call remains unverified. The CDR3 runs 15 residues. CDR1 is SNHLY, CDR2 FYNNEI, per germline. The CDR3 protein is CASTVLAGDQETQYF. The full variable domain, in which reference TRBV2 and TRBJ2-5 provide the parts outside the CDR3, is EPEVTQTPSHQVTQMGQEVILRCVPISNHLYFYWYRQILGQKVEFLVSFYNNEISEKSEIFDDQFSVERPDGSNFTLKIRSTKLEDSAMYFCASTVLAGDQETQYFGPGTRLLVL.

The CDR3 is CASSSGGNQPQHF. The chain recombines TRBV7-9 with TRBJ1-5. CDR1 is SEHNR and CDR2 is FQNEAQ in the germline V gene (reference sequence). The length of the CDR3 is 13 residues.

This clonotype is classed as medium-sized by frequency. The chain links TRBV29-1 to TRBJ1-1; absent DNA, TCRdb's TRBD1 call cannot be checked. The CDR3 extends over 14 amino acids. Germline V gene lookup returns CDR1 SQVTM and CDR2 ANQGSEA. CDR3 sequence reads: CSVEEAGQGFEAFF.

By frequency, this clonotype registers medium-sized. The V gene is TRBV19, the J gene TRBJ1-1; the D gene TCRdb calls, TRBD1, cannot be checked with no DNA. Germline-derived CDR1 and CDR2 are LNHDA and SQIVND (reference sequence). There are 15 residues in the CDR3. This CDR3 reads CASTPQVGDPTEAFF.

This clonotype is classed as medium-sized (0.01 to 0.1%) by frequency. CDR3 protein: CASSPRDRGNTDTQYF. The chain carries TRBV18 and TRBJ2-3; TCRdb designates TRBD1, a call that cannot be tested without DNA. The germline V gene has CDR1 KGHSH and CDR2 LQKENI. This CDR3 has 16 amino acids. The full variable domain, in which reference TRBV18 and TRBJ2-3 provide the parts outside the CDR3, is NAGVMQNPRHLVRRRGQEARLRCSPMKGHSHVYWYRQLPEEGLKFMVYLQKENIIDESGMPKERFSAEFPKEGPSILRIQQVVRGDSAAYFCASSPRDRGNTDTQYFGPGTRLTVL.

V usage is TRBV15 and J usage is TRBJ2-1; checking the TCRdb D call of TRBD1 is not possible without DNA. The CDR3 consists of 16 residues. Germline CDR1 reads LNHNV; CDR2 reads YYDKDF (reference sequence). The CDR3 spells CATSRGRQVGNNEQFF.

By frequency, this clonotype is medium-sized. CDR3 protein: CSVELPGRYNEQFF. The chain carries TRBV29-1 and TRBJ2-1; TCRdb picks TRBD2, but there is no DNA to check that call. The V gene's germline CDR1 is SQVTM and CDR2 ANQGSEA. This CDR3 has 14 amino acids.

The chain couples TRBV6-6 to TRBJ1-1; TCRdb reports TRBD1, a call that lacks DNA to check it against. Germline loops: CDR1 MNHNY, CDR2 SVGAGI (reference sequence). This CDR3 is 15 amino acids long. This chain's CDR3 is CASSYSGQGVTEAFF.